The rows below give T cell receptor beta chains drawn from one sample of a study of T-cell reconstitution after alpha-beta-depleted transplantation in children. TCRdb used MiXCR to reprocess the PCR reads, holding one entry per CDR3 protein. The table records approximately 350,000 distinct CDR3 sequences, 13% of them present only once. This specimen consisted of PBMCs, obtained from the stem cell graft. The origin of the receptors is a human donor who donated a stem cell graft to a child with Fanconi anemia. Each CDR3 is given with its conserved first and last residue. Each record gives: V gene, D gene, J gene, clone size, CDR3 protein, CDR3 DNA. A D gene is named only where the DNA matches it firmly. Only part of the rows carry a size: once, few, many, or a class if the clone is expanded.

v_call: TRBV20-1
d_call: NA
j_call: TRBJ2-2
clone_size: NA
cdr3_aa: CSARRGGHATGELFF
cdr3_nt: TGCAGTGCTAGAAGGGGGGGGCACGCCACCGGGGAGCTGTTTTTT

v_call: TRBV5-6
d_call: TRBD2
j_call: TRBJ2-5
clone_size: few
cdr3_aa: CASSLPTSGGETQYF
cdr3_nt: TGTGCCAGCAGCCTCCCTACTAGCGGAGGGGAGACCCAGTACTTC

v_call: TRBV29-1
d_call: NA
j_call: TRBJ1-1
clone_size: few
cdr3_aa: CSVLTRGDTEAFF
cdr3_nt: TGCAGCGTTTTGACCCGGGGAGACACTGAAGCTTTCTTT

v_call: TRBV3-1
d_call: NA
j_call: TRBJ2-7
clone_size: many
cdr3_aa: CASSRTNPYEQYF
cdr3_nt: TGTGCCAGCAGCAGGACAAATCCCTACGAGCAGTACTTC

v_call: TRBV5-1
d_call: TRBD1
j_call: TRBJ2-3
clone_size: many
cdr3_aa: CASSSGQPGGDTQYF
cdr3_nt: TGCGCCAGCAGCTCGGGACAGCCTGGAGGAGATACGCAGTATTTT

v_call: TRBV7-8
d_call: NA
j_call: TRBJ2-6
clone_size: many
cdr3_aa: CASSLNFKSGANVLTF
cdr3_nt: TGTGCCAGCAGCTTGAACTTTAAATCTGGGGCCAACGTCCTGACTTTC

v_call: TRBV6-2/TRBV6-3
d_call: TRBD2
j_call: TRBJ2-1
clone_size: NA
cdr3_aa: CASSYRSTSGYNEQFF
cdr3_nt: TGTGCCAGCAGCTACCGTTCGACTAGCGGCTACAATGAGCAGTTCTTC

v_call: TRBV7-8
d_call: NA
j_call: TRBJ2-3
clone_size: NA
cdr3_aa: CASSPTGWAGRTDTQYF
cdr3_nt: TGTGCCAGCAGCCCGACTGGATGGGCAGGGCGCACAGATACGCAGTATTTT

v_call: TRBV20-1
d_call: NA
j_call: TRBJ2-3
clone_size: many
cdr3_aa: CSATAGHLSTDTQYF
cdr3_nt: TGCAGTGCAACAGCGGGACACCTTAGCACAGATACGCAGTATTTT

v_call: TRBV7-9
d_call: NA
j_call: TRBJ1-4
clone_size: few
cdr3_aa: CASSQGSQPTNEKLFF
cdr3_nt: TGTGCCAGCAGTCAAGGGTCCCAGCCTACTAATGAAAAACTGTTTTTT

v_call: TRBV9
d_call: NA
j_call: TRBJ2-2
clone_size: many
cdr3_aa: CASSETGTGELFF
cdr3_nt: TGTGCCAGCAGCGAAACGGGGACCGGGGAGCTGTTTTTT

v_call: TRBV12-3/TRBV12-4
d_call: TRBD2
j_call: TRBJ2-7
clone_size: many
cdr3_aa: CASSLTRGGAYEQYF
cdr3_nt: TGTGCCAGCAGTTTAACGCGGGGGGGAGCGTACGAGCAGTACTTC

v_call: TRBV10-2
d_call: NA
j_call: TRBJ1-6
clone_size: NA
cdr3_aa: CASSEPTGSNSPLHF
cdr3_nt: TGCGCCAGCAGTGAGCCGACAGGATCGAATTCACCCCTCCACTTT

v_call: TRBV6-2/TRBV6-3
d_call: TRBD1
j_call: TRBJ1-5
clone_size: many
cdr3_aa: CASRKTGQGLHQPQHF
cdr3_nt: TGTGCCAGCAGAAAGACTGGACAGGGGCTCCATCAGCCCCAGCATTTT

v_call: TRBV5-1
d_call: NA
j_call: TRBJ1-5
clone_size: few
cdr3_aa: CASSVNGGTGQPQHF
cdr3_nt: TGCGCCAGCAGCGTAAACGGGGGTACGGGTCAGCCCCAGCATTTT

v_call: TRBV11-2
d_call: NA
j_call: TRBJ2-7
clone_size: few
cdr3_aa: CASSLDRFGEQYF
cdr3_nt: TGTGCCAGCAGCTTAGATCGGTTTGGCGAGCAGTACTTC

v_call: TRBV2
d_call: TRBD1
j_call: TRBJ2-2
clone_size: NA
cdr3_aa: CASSVWQGDTGELFF
cdr3_nt: TGTGCCAGCAGTGTATGGCAGGGGGACACCGGGGAGCTGTTTTTT